These 30 T cell receptor beta chains were sequenced from one sample in a study of T cell repertoires in cytomegalovirus infection. One entry per CDR3 protein, called by TCRdb with MiXCR from the reads. The sample shows about 920,000 distinct CDR3 sequences, around 30% of them seen only once. For these receptors, no antigen is known. Sequenced material: cultured CD8+ T cells from PBMCs, taken from culture after CMV antigen stimulation. The receptors were sampled from a human donor in good health (CMV status not recorded). Some clones in this sample may be carry-over from other donors' samples.

This sequence joins TRBV14 and TRBJ2-2; the match to TRBD1 covers 12 bases. Germline loops: CDR1 SGHDN, CDR2 FVKESK. V dropped 0 bases and J dropped 3; count of bases not matched to a gene: 2. The CDR3 has 17 amino acids. This chain's CDR3 is CASSQDGTGGYTGELFF. DNA of the CDR3: TGTGCCAGCAGCCAAGATGGGACAGGGGGCTACACCGGGGAGCTGTTTTTT. Using reference TRBV14 and TRBJ2-2 for the parts outside the CDR3, the full variable domain is EAGVTQFPSHSVIEKGQTVTLRCDPISGHDNLYWYRRVMGKEIKFLLHFVKESKQDESGMPNNRFLAERTGGTYSTLKVQPAELEDSGVYFCASSQDGTGGYTGELFFGEGSRLTVL.

The V and J genes are TRBV25-1 and TRBJ1-2; no definite D call. The V end lost 6 bases, the J end lost 7 bases, and 15 bases lay between the germline ends. The germline gives CDR1 MGHDK, CDR2 SYGVNS. This CDR3 has 13 residues. The CDR3 loop is CASRTDGNGGYTF. The CDR3 bases are TGTGCCAGCAGGACCGATGGGAATGGTGGCTACACCTTC.

The V call is TRBV27, the J call TRBJ2-1; D tentatively fits TRBD1 or TRBD2 (5 bases each). The CDR3 is made up of 15 amino acids. CDR1 and CDR2 from the germline V gene are MNHEY and SMNVEV (reference sequence). Trimming shortened V by 6 bases and J by 2 bases, and 14 bases separated the two germline ends. CDR3 protein: CASSHQVGAYNEQFF. For the CDR3, the DNA is TGTGCCAGCAGCCACCAGGTGGGGGCCTACAATGAGCAGTTCTTC.

This clonotype was observed a few times. The rearrangement uses TRBV6-5 and TRBJ1-2, with D unclear. This CDR3 spans 15 amino acids. Germline values: CDR1 MNHEY, CDR2 SVGAGI. The V end lost 2 bases, the J end lost 3 bases, and 13 bases lay between the germline ends. The CDR3 DNA sequence: TGTGCCAGCAGTTACCAAGAACAGACCTACTATGGCTACACCTTC. It is translated as CASSYQEQTYYGYTF.

This sequence joins TRBV3-1 and TRBJ1-3, with D unresolved. Deletions cut 0 bases from V and 2 bases from J, with 11 bases between. This CDR3 spans 16 amino acids. Germline assignment: CDR1 LGHDT and CDR2 YNNKEL (reference sequence). CDR3: CASSQDMGLAGNTIYF. The CDR3 DNA is TGTGCCAGCAGCCAAGATATGGGATTGGCTGGAAACACCATATATTTT. Filled out from reference TRBV3-1 and TRBJ1-3, the complete variable domain reads DTAVSQTPKYLVTQMGNDKSIKCEQNLGHDTMYWYKQDSKKFLKIMFSYNNKELIINETVPNRFSPKSPDKAHLNLHINSLELGDSAVYFCASSQDMGLAGNTIYFGEGSWLTVV.

A few counts support this clonotype. The CDR3 loop is CASRPGQHYGYTF. CDR3 in DNA: TGTGCCAGCAGACCGGGACAGCATTATGGCTACACCTTC. The V gene is TRBV12-3 or TRBV12-4, the J gene TRBJ1-2; 7 bases agree with TRBD1. The junction had 6 bases not matched to a gene; V was cut back by 6 bases and J by 5 bases. This CDR3 is built from 13 residues.

This clonotype appeared a few times. This chain links TRBV24-1 with TRBJ1-1, with 7 bases identical to TRBD1. Trimming at V came to 5 bases and at J to 0 bases, leaving 5 bases not matched to a gene. Germline V gene data show CDR1 as KGHDR and CDR2 as SFDVKD. This CDR3 has 15 amino acids. DNA of the CDR3: TGTGCCACCAGTGCGAGCAGGGGGTTGAACACTGAAGCTTTCTTT. This gives the protein CATSASRGLNTEAFF.

This clonotype was observed many times. The chain links TRBV7-9 to TRBJ2-7; TRBD1 matches at 8 bases. V was pared by 2 bases and J by 2 bases, with 11 bases of the junction left unmatched. This CDR3 contains 17 residues. Germline values: CDR1 SEHNR, CDR2 FQNEAQ (reference sequence). CDR3 in amino acids: CASSLPRDRPVPYEQYF. The CDR3 DNA follows: TGTGCCAGCAGCTTACCCCGGGACAGGCCTGTCCCCTACGAGCAGTACTTC.

This clonotype was detected once. With a much larger clone just one base away, this may be a read error. The chain carries TRBV7-6 and TRBJ1-1; no definite D call. Germline CDR1 reads SGHVS; CDR2 reads FNYEAQ. The ends were cut back, 10 bases at V and 1 base at J, with 22 bases in the middle. This CDR3 has 16 amino acids. CDR3 loop: CANSPVIGPQNTEAFF. The CDR3 DNA reads as TGTGCCAACAGTCCCGTTATTGGACCCCAGAACACTGAAGCTTTCTTT.

The genes are TRBV7-6 and TRBJ1-6; D gene uncertain. The CDR3 sequence is 11 residues long. Germline-derived CDR1 and CDR2 are SGHVS and FNYEAQ. V gave up 1 base and J gave up 15 bases, with 7 bases separating them. The CDR3 nucleotides are TGTGCCAGCAGCTTAGGTCTGGGCCTCCACTTT. Its protein product is CASSLGLGLHF.

The J gene is TRBJ2-1, the V gene TRBV14; 8 bases are shared with TRBD2. V gave up 0 bases and J gave up 8 bases; unmatched junction bases: 6. The CDR3 consists of 15 residues. Germline V gene sequence: CDR1 SGHDN, CDR2 FVKESK. The CDR3 loop reads CASSQDGGARDEQFF. Here the CDR3 DNA reads TGTGCCAGCAGCCAAGACGGGGGGGCCAGGGATGAGCAGTTCTTC.

The DNA of the CDR3 is TGCGCCAGCAGCTTGGCCGGCGGGGACCAGGGCTACACCTTC. As protein: CASSLAGGDQGYTF. The rearrangement uses TRBV5-1 and TRBJ1-2, with D possibly being TRBD1 (5 bases). Germline CDR1 SGHRS, CDR2 YFSETQ. V was clipped by 0 bases and J by 8 bases, with 14 bases between them. This CDR3 comprises 14 residues. Combining the CDR3 with reference TRBV5-1 and TRBJ1-2 gives the whole variable domain KAGVTQTPRYLIKTRGQQVTLSCSPISGHRSVSWYQQTPGQGLQFLFEYFSETQRNKGNFPGRFSGRQFSNSRSEMNVSTLELGDSALYLCASSLAGGDQGYTFGSGTRLTVV.

This clonotype occurred a few times. The chain is built from TRBV4-3 and TRBJ2-1; 10 bases agree with TRBD1. The CDR3 consists of 16 residues. With V trimmed by 4 bases and J by 2 bases, 5 bases remained unmatched. Germline V lookup: CDR1 LGHNA, CDR2 YSLEER. CDR3 amino acids: CASSPRTGGAYNEQFF. Here the CDR3 DNA reads TGCGCCAGCAGCCCCCGGACAGGGGGAGCCTACAATGAGCAGTTCTTC.

The V and J genes are TRBV4-1 and TRBJ1-1, with D possibly being TRBD1 (6 bases). The CDR3 totals 17 residues. Trimming took off 1 base at V and 0 bases at J, with 15 bases between the two ends. The V gene's germline CDR1 is MGHRA and CDR2 YSYEKL. The CDR3 spells CASSQVMGGHMNTEAFF. DNA of the CDR3: TGCGCCAGCAGCCAAGTCATGGGGGGCCACATGAACACTGAAGCTTTCTTT.

This clonotype was observed a handful of times. The gene calls are TRBV7-2 and TRBJ2-3; D perhaps matches TRBD2 (6 bases). Trimming removed 5 bases from V and 4 bases from J, with 13 bases in between. This CDR3 region has 14 residues. Germline V gives CDR1 SGHTA, CDR2 FQGNSA. The DNA of the CDR3 is TGTGCCAGCAGCCCTCGGAGGGGCCCAGATACGCAGTATTTT. It yields the protein CASSPRRGPDTQYF.

This clonotype came up many times. The chain carries TRBV14 and TRBJ1-4, with D uncertain. This CDR3 region has 18 residues. The V gene lost 0 bases and the J gene lost 2 bases, with 16 bases spanning the gap. Germline CDR1 SGHDN, CDR2 FVKESK. CDR3 region: CASSQDGHSDVTNEKLFF. The CDR3 DNA follows: TGTGCCAGCAGCCAAGATGGGCATTCCGACGTCACTAATGAAAAACTGTTTTTT.

This clonotype appeared a few times. The rearrangement uses TRBV7-2 and TRBJ1-4; 8 positions match TRBD1. CDR1 SGHTA and CDR2 FQGNSA come from the germline V gene. This CDR3 contains 14 residues. V was clipped by 5 bases and J by 8 bases; unmatched bases: 7. The CDR3 DNA follows: TGTGCCAGCAGCCGGACAGGGCTTCCAGAAAAACTGTTTTTT. Protein: CASSRTGLPEKLFF.

This clonotype showed up many times. The V and J genes are TRBV7-2 and TRBJ2-3, with 14 bases fitting TRBD2. The germline V gene encodes CDR1 SGHTA and CDR2 FQGNSA. J was trimmed by 5 bases and V by 0 bases; bases with no gene match: 4. The CDR3 consists of 17 residues. The DNA for the CDR3 is TGTGCCAGCAGCTTAGCAGGACTAGCGGGGGGAGGAGATACGCAGTATTTT. It codes for CASSLAGLAGGGDTQYF.

This clonotype was counted many times. This chain links TRBV7-2 with TRBJ2-3; TRBD1 might be the D (6 bases). The CDR3 spans 16 residues. V lost 1 base to trimming and J lost 2 bases, with 13 bases between them. From germline, CDR1 is SGHTA and CDR2 FQGNSA. The CDR3, as DNA: TGTGCCAGCAGCTTAGTGGACAGCCAGTCCACAGATACGCAGTATTTT. Amino acids: CASSLVDSQSTDTQYF. The full variable domain, completed using reference TRBV7-2 and TRBJ2-3, is GAGVSQSPSNKVTEKGKDVELRCDPISGHTALYWYRQSLGQGLEFLIYFQGNSAPDKSGLPSDRFSAERTGGSVSTLTIQRTQQEDSAVYLCASSLVDSQSTDTQYFGPGTRLTVL.

The chain employs TRBV10-3 and TRBJ1-6, with 9 nucleotides matching TRBD1. This CDR3 contains 14 residues. The germline V gene encodes CDR1 ENHRY and CDR2 SYGVKD. J gave up 10 bases and V 11 bases, and 12 bases lay outside the gene matches. The CDR3 spells CASRTGDVGSPLHF. For the CDR3, the DNA is TGTGCCTCAAGGACAGGGGACGTGGGCTCACCCCTCCACTTT.

This clonotype was detected ten times or more. The V call is TRBV7-9, the J call TRBJ2-2; TRBD1 matches 10 bases. This CDR3 region has 14 residues. V lost 7 bases, J lost 6 bases, and 5 bases stayed unmatched. Germline loops: CDR1 SEHNR, CDR2 FQNEAQ (reference sequence). CDR3 sequence (DNA): TGTGCCAGCACCGGGACAGGGGTTGCCGGGGAGCTGTTTTTT. Translating gives CASTGTGVAGELFF. Full variable domain (remainder filled in from reference TRBV7-9 and TRBJ2-2): DTGVSQNPRHKITKRGQNVTFRCDPISEHNRLYWYRQTLGQGPEFLTYFQNEAQLEKSRLLSDRFSAERPKGSFSTLEIQRTEQGDSAMYLCASTGTGVAGELFFGEGSRLTVL.

This clonotype has more than one count but fewer than ten. The gene calls are TRBV5-1 and TRBJ1-4; D gene uncertain. The CDR3 is 14 residues long. Germline CDR1 is SGHRS and CDR2 is YFSETQ. V was trimmed by 0 bases and J by 4 bases, leaving 7 bases between them. DNA of the CDR3: TGCGCCAGCAGCTTGGGCGGGGTTAATGAAAAACTGTTTTTT. It yields the protein CASSLGGVNEKLFF.

This clonotype was detected many times. V gene TRBV7-9 combines with J gene TRBJ2-2; D is unclear. This CDR3 region has 13 residues. The germline gives CDR1 SEHNR, CDR2 FQNEAQ (reference sequence). V lost 5 bases, J lost 0 bases, and 4 bases lay in between. CDR3 sequence: CASSTTNTGELFF. In DNA, the CDR3 is TGTGCCAGCAGCACGACGAACACCGGGGAGCTGTTTTTT.

The chain couples TRBV7-6 to TRBJ2-7; D perhaps matches TRBD1 (5 bases). Germline CDR1 SGHVS, CDR2 FNYEAQ. The CDR3 runs to 15 residues. V dropped 5 bases and J dropped 2 bases, with 16 bases sitting between them. The DNA for the CDR3 is TGTGCCAGCAGCAGAGGACAAGGTCTACCCTACGAGCAGTACTTC. Its translation is CASSRGQGLPYEQYF.

This clonotype was picked up a small number of times. The rearrangement uses TRBV29-1 and TRBJ2-1, with 9 nucleotides matching TRBD2. V lost 4 bases to trimming and J lost 0 bases; unmatched junction nucleotides: 16. CDR3 length equals 19 residues. The V gene's germline CDR1 is SQVTM and CDR2 ANQGSEA. The DNA of the CDR3 is TGCAGCGTTGTAGGACTAGCGCATAAAAAGGGGACCTCCTACAATGAGCAGTTCTTC. It encodes CSVVGLAHKKGTSYNEQFF.

This clonotype was counted only a few times. This chain joins TRBV12-3 or TRBV12-4 and TRBJ2-7; a possible D gene is TRBD2 (6 bases). Trimming stripped 6 bases from V and 3 bases from J, with 15 bases between. This CDR3 region has 14 residues. CDR3 nucleotide sequence: TGTGCCAGCAGGTCGTCGGGCGGGAACTACGAGCAGTACTTC. It encodes CASRSSGGNYEQYF.

On this clonotype itself: At one of its ends the junction is not consistent with the germline gene, which may arise from a read error. The chain is built from TRBV6-2 or TRBV6-3 and TRBJ2-1; D ambiguous. This CDR3 region has 14 residues. Germline loops: CDR1 MNHEY, CDR2 SVGEGT. CDR3 residues: CASTYLSSYNEQFF. In nucleotides, the CDR3 is TGTGCCAGCACTTACCTGAGCTCCTACAATGAGCAGTTCTTC.

A few counts support this clonotype. The chain carries TRBV6-6 and TRBJ1-2; D is unclear. Trimming cost V 5 bases and J 2 bases, with 15 bases left between them. CDR1 is MNHNY and CDR2 is SVGAGI in the germline V gene (reference sequence). The CDR3 is 15 residues long. The CDR3 sequence is CASSGVVGTNYGYTF. DNA for the CDR3: TGTGCCAGCAGTGGCGTCGTGGGCACCAACTATGGCTACACCTTC.

This clonotype was recorded once. The chain has TRBV11-2 and TRBJ1-6, with D perhaps TRBD1 (6 bases). The CDR3 spans 19 residues. V lost 2 bases and J 0 bases, leaving 17 bases between the germline ends. Germline assignment: CDR1 SGHAT and CDR2 FQNNGV. CDR3 DNA: TGTGCCAGCAGCTTATATAAGGACAGTCATAGCTCCTATAATTCACCCCTCCACTTT. Its translation is CASSLYKDSHSSYNSPLHF.

A few counts support this clonotype. This chain joins TRBV10-3 and TRBJ2-2, with D perhaps TRBD1 (5 bases). CDR1 ENHRY and CDR2 SYGVKD come from the germline V gene. The length of the CDR3 is 12 residues. V lost 10 bases to trimming and J lost 7 bases, with 13 bases between them. CDR3 nucleotide sequence: TGTGCCACCCAGGGTACGGGCGGGGAGCTGTTTTTT. This gives the protein CATQGTGGELFF.